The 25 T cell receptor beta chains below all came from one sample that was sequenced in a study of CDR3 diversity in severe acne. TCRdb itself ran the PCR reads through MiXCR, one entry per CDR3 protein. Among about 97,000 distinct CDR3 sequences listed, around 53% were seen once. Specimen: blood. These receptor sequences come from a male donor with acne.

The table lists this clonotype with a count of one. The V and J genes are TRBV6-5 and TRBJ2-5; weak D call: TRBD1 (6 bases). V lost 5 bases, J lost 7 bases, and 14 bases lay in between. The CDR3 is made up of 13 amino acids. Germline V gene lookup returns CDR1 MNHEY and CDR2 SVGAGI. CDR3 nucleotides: TGTGCCAGCAGTCCCGACAGGTATTTGACCCAGTACTTC. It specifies CASSPDRYLTQYF.

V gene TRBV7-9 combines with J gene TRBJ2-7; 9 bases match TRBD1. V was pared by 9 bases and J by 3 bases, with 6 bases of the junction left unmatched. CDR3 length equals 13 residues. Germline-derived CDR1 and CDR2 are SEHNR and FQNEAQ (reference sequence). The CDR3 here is CASTTGGDYEQYF. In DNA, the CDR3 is TGTGCCAGTACAACAGGGGGCGACTACGAGCAGTACTTC.

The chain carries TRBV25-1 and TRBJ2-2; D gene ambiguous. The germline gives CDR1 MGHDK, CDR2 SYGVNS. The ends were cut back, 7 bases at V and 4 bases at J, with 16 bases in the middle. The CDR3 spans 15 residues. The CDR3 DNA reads TGTGCCAGCACCGCCAGTGAAGGGATCACCGGGGAGCTGTTTTTT. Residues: CASTASEGITGELFF.

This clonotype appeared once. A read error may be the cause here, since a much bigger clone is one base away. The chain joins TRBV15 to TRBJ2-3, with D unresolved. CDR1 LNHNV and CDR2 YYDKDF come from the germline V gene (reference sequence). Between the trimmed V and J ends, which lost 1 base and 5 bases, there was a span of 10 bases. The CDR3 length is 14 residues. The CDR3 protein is CATSRGYERDTQYF. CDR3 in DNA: TGTGCCACCAGCAGAGGTTATGAAAGAGATACGCAGTATTTT.

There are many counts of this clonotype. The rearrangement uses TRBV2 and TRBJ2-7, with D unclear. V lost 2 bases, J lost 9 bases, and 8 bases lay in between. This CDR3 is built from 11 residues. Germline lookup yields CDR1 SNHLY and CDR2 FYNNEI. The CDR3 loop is CASSESVGQYF. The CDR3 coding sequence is TGTGCCAGCAGTGAAAGCGTAGGGCAGTACTTC.

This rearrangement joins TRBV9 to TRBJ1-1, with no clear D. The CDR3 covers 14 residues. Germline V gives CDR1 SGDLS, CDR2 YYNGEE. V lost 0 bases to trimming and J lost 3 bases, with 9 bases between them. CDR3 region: CASSVAGGDTEAFF. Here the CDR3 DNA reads TGTGCCAGCAGCGTAGCGGGCGGAGACACTGAAGCTTTCTTT.

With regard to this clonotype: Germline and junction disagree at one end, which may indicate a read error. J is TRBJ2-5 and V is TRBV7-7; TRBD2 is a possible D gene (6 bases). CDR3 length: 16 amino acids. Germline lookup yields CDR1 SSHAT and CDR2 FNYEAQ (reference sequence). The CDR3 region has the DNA TGTGCTAGCAGCCACCGACTAGAACCCTTACAAGAGACCCAGTACTTC. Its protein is CASSHRLEPLQETQYF.

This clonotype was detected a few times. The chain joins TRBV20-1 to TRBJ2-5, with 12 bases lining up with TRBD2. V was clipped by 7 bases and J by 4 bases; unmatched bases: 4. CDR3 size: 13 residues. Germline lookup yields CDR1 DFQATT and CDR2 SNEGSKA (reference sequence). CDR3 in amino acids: CSVLTSGGETQYF. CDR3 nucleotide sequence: TGCAGTGTTCTGACTAGCGGGGGAGAGACCCAGTACTTC.

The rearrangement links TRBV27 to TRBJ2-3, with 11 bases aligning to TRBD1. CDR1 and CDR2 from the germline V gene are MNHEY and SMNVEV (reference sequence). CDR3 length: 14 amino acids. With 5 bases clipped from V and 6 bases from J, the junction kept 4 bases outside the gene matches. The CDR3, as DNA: TGTGCCAGCAGTGGACAGGGGGCGTTGGATACGCAGTATTTT. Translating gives CASSGQGALDTQYF.

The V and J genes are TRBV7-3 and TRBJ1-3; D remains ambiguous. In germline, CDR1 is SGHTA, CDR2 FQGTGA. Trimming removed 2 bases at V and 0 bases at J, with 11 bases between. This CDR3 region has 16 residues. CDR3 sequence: CASSLGPVGSGNTIYF. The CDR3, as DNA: TGTGCCAGCAGCTTAGGGCCTGTTGGCTCTGGAAACACCATATATTTT.

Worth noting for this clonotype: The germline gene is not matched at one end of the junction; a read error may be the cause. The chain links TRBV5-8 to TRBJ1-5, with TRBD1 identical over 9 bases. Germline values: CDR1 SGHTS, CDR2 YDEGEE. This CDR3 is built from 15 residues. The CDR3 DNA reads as TGCGCCAGCAGCTTCCGGGACAGGGAAAATCAGCCCCAGCATTTT. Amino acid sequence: CASSFRDRENQPQHF.

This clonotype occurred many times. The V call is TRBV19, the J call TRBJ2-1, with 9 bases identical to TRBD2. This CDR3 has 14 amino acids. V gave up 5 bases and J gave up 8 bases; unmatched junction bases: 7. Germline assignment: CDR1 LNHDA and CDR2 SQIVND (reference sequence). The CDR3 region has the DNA TGTGCCAGTAGTCCTAGCGGGATGGGTGATGAGCAGTTCTTC. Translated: CASSPSGMGDEQFF.

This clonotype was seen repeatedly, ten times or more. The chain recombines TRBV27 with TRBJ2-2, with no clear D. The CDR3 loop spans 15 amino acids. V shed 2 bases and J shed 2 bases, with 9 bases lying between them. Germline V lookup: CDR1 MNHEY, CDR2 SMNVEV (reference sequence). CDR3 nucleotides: TGTGCCAGCAGTTTAGCCAGAGATAACACCGGGGAGCTGTTTTTT. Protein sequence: CASSLARDNTGELFF.

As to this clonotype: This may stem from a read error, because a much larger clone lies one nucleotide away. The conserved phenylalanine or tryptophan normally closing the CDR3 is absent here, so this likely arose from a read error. The CDR3 is CASSSGREGYNSPLHL. CDR3 coding DNA: TGTGCCAGCAGCTCGGGCAGGGAGGGGTATAATTCACCCCTCCACCTT. The chain uses TRBV12-3 or TRBV12-4 and TRBJ1-6; D may be TRBD1 (5 bases). This CDR3 has 16 amino acids. Deletions cut 6 bases from V and 4 bases from J, with 16 bases between.

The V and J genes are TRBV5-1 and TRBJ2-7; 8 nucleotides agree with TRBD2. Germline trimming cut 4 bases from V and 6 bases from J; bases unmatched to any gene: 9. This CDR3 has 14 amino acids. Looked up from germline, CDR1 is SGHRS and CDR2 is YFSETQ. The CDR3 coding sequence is TGCGCCAGCAGCCCGGGGGGGGCGCGGAGCGAGCAGTACTTC. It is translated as CASSPGGARSEQYF.

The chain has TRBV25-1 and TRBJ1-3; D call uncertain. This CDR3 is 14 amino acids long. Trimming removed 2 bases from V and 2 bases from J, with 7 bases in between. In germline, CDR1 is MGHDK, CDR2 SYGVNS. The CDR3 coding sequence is TGTGCCAGCAGTGAACAGAACACTGGAAACACCATATATTTT. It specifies CASSEQNTGNTIYF.

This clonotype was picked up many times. The CDR3 coding sequence is TGTGCCAGCAGTTTCCGACGTGGGAACAATACGCAGTATTTT. Translating it yields CASSFRRGNNTQYF. The rearrangement joins TRBV28 to TRBJ2-3, with D unresolved. This CDR3 has 14 amino acids. With 3 bases removed from V and 7 bases from J, the gap between germline ends came to 14 bases. Germline lookup yields CDR1 MDHEN and CDR2 SYDVKM.

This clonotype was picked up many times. CDR3 region: CASSVGWNTEAFF. The CDR3 coding sequence is TGTGCCAGCAGCGTAGGATGGAACACTGAAGCTTTCTTT. The gene calls are TRBV9 and TRBJ1-1, with D unresolved. V lost 0 bases and J lost 1, with 4 bases in between. Germline values: CDR1 SGDLS, CDR2 YYNGEE. The CDR3 contains 13 residues.

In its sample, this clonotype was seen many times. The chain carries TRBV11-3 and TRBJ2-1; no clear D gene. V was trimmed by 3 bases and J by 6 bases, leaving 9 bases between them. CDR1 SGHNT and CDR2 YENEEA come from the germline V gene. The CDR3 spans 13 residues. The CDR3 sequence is CASSFGVGNEQFF. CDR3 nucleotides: TGTGCCAGCAGCTTTGGAGTAGGCAATGAGCAGTTCTTC.

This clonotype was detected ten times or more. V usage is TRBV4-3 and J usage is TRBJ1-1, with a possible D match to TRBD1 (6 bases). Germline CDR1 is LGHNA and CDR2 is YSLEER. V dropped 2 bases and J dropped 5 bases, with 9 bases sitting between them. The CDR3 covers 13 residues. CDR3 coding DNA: TGCGCCAGCAGCCAACCAGGGGTAACTGAAGCTTTCTTT. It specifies CASSQPGVTEAFF.

The CDR3 DNA reads TGTGCCAGCAGCCCCCTAGTAATGAACACTGAAGCTTTCTTT. Protein sequence: CASSPLVMNTEAFF. The rearrangement uses TRBV7-9 and TRBJ1-1, with D hard to call. Germline assignment: CDR1 SEHNR and CDR2 FQNEAQ (reference sequence). The CDR3 has 14 residues. V lost 5 bases to trimming and J lost 0 bases, with 10 bases between them.

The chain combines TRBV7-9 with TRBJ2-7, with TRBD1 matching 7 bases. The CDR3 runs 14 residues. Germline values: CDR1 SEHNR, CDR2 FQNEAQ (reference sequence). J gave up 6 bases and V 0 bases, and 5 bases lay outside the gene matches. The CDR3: CASSLATTGVEQYF. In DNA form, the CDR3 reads TGTGCCAGCAGCTTAGCCACCACAGGGGTCGAGCAGTACTTC.

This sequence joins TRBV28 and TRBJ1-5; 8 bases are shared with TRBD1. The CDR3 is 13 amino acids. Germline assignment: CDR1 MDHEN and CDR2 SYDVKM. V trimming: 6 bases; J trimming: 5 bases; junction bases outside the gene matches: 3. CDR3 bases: TGTGCCAGCAGGGCAGGGGGCGATCAGCCCCAGCATTTT. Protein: CASRAGGDQPQHF. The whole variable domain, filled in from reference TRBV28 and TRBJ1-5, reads DVKVTQSSRYLVKRTGEKVFLECVQDMDHENMFWYRQDPGLGLRLIYFSYDVKMKEKGDIPEGYSVSREKKERFSLILESASTNQTSMYLCASRAGGDQPQHFGDGTRLSIL.

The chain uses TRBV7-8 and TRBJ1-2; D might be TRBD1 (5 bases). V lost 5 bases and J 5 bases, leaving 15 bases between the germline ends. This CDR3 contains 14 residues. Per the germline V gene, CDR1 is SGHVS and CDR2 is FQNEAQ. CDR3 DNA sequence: TGTGCCAGCAGCCAAGATGGGGCGGAGTATGGCTACACCTTC. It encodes CASSQDGAEYGYTF.

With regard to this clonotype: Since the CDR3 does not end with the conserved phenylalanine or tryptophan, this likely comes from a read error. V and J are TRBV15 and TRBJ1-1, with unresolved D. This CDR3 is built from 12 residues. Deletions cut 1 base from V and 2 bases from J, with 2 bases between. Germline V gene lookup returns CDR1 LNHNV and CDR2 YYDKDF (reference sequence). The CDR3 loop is CATSRANTEAFL. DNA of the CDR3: TGTGCCACCAGCAGAGCCAACACTGAAGCTTTCCTT.